This entry lists 10 T cell receptor beta chains sequenced from one sample in a study of shared clonotypes between healthy human individuals. TCRdb keeps only in-frame clones here, not all; method: immunoSEQ multiplex PCR. The sample shows 2 million to 2.5 million clones, roughly 93% of them seen only once. Sequencing input: naive CD4+ T cells from PBMCs. Subset indicated: CD45RA+ positively selected. The receptors were gathered from a man between 18 and 35 years old in good health. Some clones in this sample may be carry-over from other donors' samples.

The gene calls are TRBV9 and TRBJ2-7, with D unresolved. The CDR3 extends over 16 amino acids. Looked up from germline, CDR1 is SGDLS and CDR2 is YYNGEE. The V gene lost 0 bases and the J gene lost 3 bases, with 16 bases spanning the gap. The CDR3 DNA is TGTGCCAGCAGCGTAGGAAGTTCGGCATCCCTCTACGAGCAGTACTTC. Amino acids: CASSVGSSASLYEQYF.

The CDR3 sequence: CASSGRTDPYSGNQPQHF. The CDR3 region has the DNA TGTGCCAGCAGTGGACGGACCGATCCTTATAGTGGCAATCAGCCCCAGCATTTT. The chain couples TRBV2 to TRBJ1-5; D not resolved. The CDR3 is 18 amino acids. Germline-derived CDR1 and CDR2 are SNHLY and FYNNEI. V was pared by 4 bases and J by 2 bases, with 21 bases between.

In regard to this clone: Other nucleotide sequences from this sample produce the same CDR3. The rearrangement uses TRBV5-1 and TRBJ2-2, with TRBD2 matching over 12 bases. Germline CDR1 is SGHRS and CDR2 is YFSETQ. After removal of 1 base from V and 6 bases from J, the junction contained 1 base not matched to a gene. This CDR3 is 15 amino acids long. DNA for the CDR3: TGCGCCAGCAGCTTGTCTAGCGGGAGGGCCGGGGAGCTGTTTTTT. The encoded protein is CASSLSSGRAGELFF.

The gene calls are TRBV28 and TRBJ2-2, with TRBD1 matching 9 bases. Looked up from germline, CDR1 is MDHEN and CDR2 is SYDVKM. V gave up 5 bases and J gave up 6 bases; unmatched junction bases: 7. The CDR3 has 15 amino acids. CDR3 in DNA: TGTGCCAGCAGTCCCGGGACAGGGTTTTCCGGGGAGCTGTTTTTT. It is translated as CASSPGTGFSGELFF. Combining the CDR3 with reference TRBV28 and TRBJ2-2 gives the whole variable domain DVKVTQSSRYLVKRTGEKVFLECVQDMDHENMFWYRQDPGLGLRLIYFSYDVKMKEKGDIPEGYSVSREKKERFSLILESASTNQTSMYLCASSPGTGFSGELFFGEGSRLTVL.

This clone came up once. The chain links TRBV11-2 to TRBJ2-1; 7 bases are a match to TRBD1. This CDR3 is 14 amino acids long. Germline loops: CDR1 SGHAT, CDR2 FQNNGV. V trimming: 1 base; J trimming: 5 bases; junction bases outside the gene matches: 2. The CDR3 region has the DNA TGTGCCAGCAGCTTAGGGCAGGGGGACAATGAGCAGTTCTTC. Translated, it gives CASSLGQGDNEQFF.

J is TRBJ2-1 and V is TRBV5-1; D gene unclear. The germline gives CDR1 SGHRS, CDR2 YFSETQ. The CDR3 is 13 residues long. The ends were cut back, 0 bases at V and 14 bases at J, with 15 bases in the middle. CDR3 sequence reads: CASSLVELGEKFF. CDR3 DNA sequence: TGCGCCAGCAGCTTGGTGGAGCTAGGCGAAAAGTTCTTC.

V gene TRBV30 combines with J gene TRBJ2-2; D remains unclear. In germline, CDR1 is GTSNPN, CDR2 SVGIG (reference sequence). Trimming removed 0 bases at V and 8 bases at J, with 13 bases between. The CDR3 runs 14 residues. CDR3: CAWSVTVRMGELFF. CDR3 bases: TGTGCCTGGAGTGTAACAGTCCGGATGGGGGAGCTGTTTTTT.

CDR3 loop: CAISVVGNTEAFF. Written as DNA, the CDR3 is TGTGCCATCAGTGTTGTAGGGAACACTGAAGCTTTCTTT. V and J are TRBV10-3 and TRBJ1-1; no firm D call. Trimming pared 4 bases from V and 1 base from J, leaving 7 bases between. This CDR3 is built from 13 residues. CDR1 is ENHRY, CDR2 SYGVKD, per germline.

This clone was detected once. This specimen includes other DNA sequences encoding the same CDR3. This chain links TRBV11-2 with TRBJ2-7; TRBD2 matches at 9 bases. This CDR3 has 13 residues. Unmatched junction bases numbered 5, after V lost 5 bases and J lost 6 bases. Germline V gene data show CDR1 as SGHAT and CDR2 as FQNNGV. The CDR3 sequence is CASSAGLAGEQYF. The CDR3 nucleotides read TGTGCCAGCAGCGCGGGACTAGCCGGCGAGCAGTACTTC.

V gene TRBV5-1 combines with J gene TRBJ1-1, with a weak D call TRBD1 (5 bases). The CDR3 totals 15 residues. Looked up from germline, CDR1 is SGHRS and CDR2 is YFSETQ. Trimming removed 0 bases at V and 1 base at J, with 10 bases between. CDR3 sequence (DNA): TGCGCCAGCAGCTTGGGGGCAGGGCGGAACACTGAAGCTTTCTTT. Encoded protein: CASSLGAGRNTEAFF.